The rows below give T cell receptor beta chains drawn from one sample of a study of HIV-infected children after antiretroviral therapy interruption. TCRdb reprocessed the 3' RACE reads via MiXCR and lists one record per CDR3 protein. The sample has roughly 16,000 distinct CDR3 sequences, around 3.4% seen once; the top ten hold less than 40%. The sample was CD45RO+ CD8+ T cells from PBMCs, pooled from several time points, taken from a donor given antiretroviral therapy, either interrupted or continuous. The receptors come from a pool of human donors with HIV. Both conserved end residues are part of each CDR3. D genes are given only for firm matches. Size is stated for part of the rows, as once, few or many counts, or as a class when the clone is expanded.

TRBD1	TRBJ2-7	TRBV2	many	CASTTGGLTYEQYF	TGTGCCAGCACTACAGGGGGCCTAACCTACGAGCAGTACTTC
.	TRBJ1-3	TRBV11-2	many	CASSFPRWDSESSGNTIYF	TGTGCCAGCAGCTTCCCCCGCTGGGACTCTGAGTCCTCTGGAAACACCATATATTTT
.	TRBJ1-2	TRBV28	many	CASSRTGRWGGYTF	TGTGCCAGCAGTCGAACGGGACGGTGGGGAGGCTACACCTTC
.	TRBJ2-3	TRBV12-3/TRBV12-4	many	CASSLALGAREDTQYF	TGTGCCAGCAGTTTAGCGCTCGGCGCGAGGGAAGATACGCAGTATTTT
TRBD1	TRBJ2-7	TRBV7-1	few	CASSSEGGAPYEQYF	TGTGCCAGCAGCTCAGAAGGGGGCGCGCCCTACGAGCAGTACTTC
.	TRBJ1-1	TRBV5-1	many	CASSLEMQAYLNTEAFF	TGCGCCAGCAGCTTGGAGATGCAGGCCTATCTGAACACTGAAGCTTTCTTT
.	TRBJ2-6	TRBV6-1	.	CASSEADSSGANVLTF	TGTGCCAGCAGTGAAGCCGACAGCTCTGGGGCCAACGTCCTGACTTTC
TRBD2	TRBJ2-2	TRBV27	many	CASSMTLGLAGSGELFF	TGTGCCAGCAGTATGACCCTCGGACTAGCGGGCTCCGGGGAGCTGTTTTTT
.	TRBJ1-5	TRBV4-1	many	CASSPSLIRPQHF	TGCGCCAGCAGCCCCTCCCTAATACGGCCCCAGCATTTT
.	TRBJ1-1	TRBV6-2/TRBV6-3	many	CASSYGGSVTEAFF	TGTGCCAGCAGTTATGGGGGCTCTGTCACTGAAGCTTTCTTT
.	TRBJ1-1	TRBV28	many	CASSLRNRGSVNTEAFF	TGTGCCAGCAGTTTGCGTAATCGGGGGTCGGTGAACACTGAAGCTTTCTTT
.	TRBJ2-4	TRBV28	many	CASTEMTRENIQYF	TGTGCCAGCACCGAAATGACGAGGGAAAACATTCAGTACTTC
.	TRBJ1-2	TRBV20-1	many	CSPVGGDEDYGYTF	TGCAGCCCGGTCGGGGGAGATGAGGACTATGGCTACACCTTC
TRBD1	TRBJ2-1	TRBV28	many	CASREGTVHNEQFF	TGTGCCAGCAGGGAAGGGACAGTACACAATGAGCAGTTCTTC
TRBD1	TRBJ2-7	TRBV25-1	many	CASSTGTGSYEQYF	TGTGCCAGCAGTACCGGGACAGGTTCCTACGAGCAGTACTTC
TRBD2	TRBJ2-7	TRBV20-1	.	CSAPLGTSDSSEQYF	TGCAGTGCCCCTCTTGGGACTAGCGACTCCTCCGAGCAGTACTTC
TRBD2	TRBJ2-1	TRBV11-1	many	CASSYTLAGGVSSYNEQFF	TGTGCCAGCAGCTATACACTAGCGGGGGGTGTCAGCTCCTACAATGAGCAGTTCTTC
.	TRBJ2-1	TRBV7-6	.	CTSSLARGEQFF	TGTACCAGCAGCCTGGCCCGGGGAGAGCAGTTCTTC
TRBD1	TRBJ2-2	TRBV7-8	many	CASSSAIRGQGFTGELFF	TGTGCCAGCAGCTCTGCAATAAGGGGACAGGGGTTCACCGGGGAGCTGTTTTTT
.	TRBJ2-3	TRBV27	many	CASSFGGRDTDTQYF	TGTGCCAGCAGTTTTGGAGGGCGAGACACAGATACGCAGTATTTT